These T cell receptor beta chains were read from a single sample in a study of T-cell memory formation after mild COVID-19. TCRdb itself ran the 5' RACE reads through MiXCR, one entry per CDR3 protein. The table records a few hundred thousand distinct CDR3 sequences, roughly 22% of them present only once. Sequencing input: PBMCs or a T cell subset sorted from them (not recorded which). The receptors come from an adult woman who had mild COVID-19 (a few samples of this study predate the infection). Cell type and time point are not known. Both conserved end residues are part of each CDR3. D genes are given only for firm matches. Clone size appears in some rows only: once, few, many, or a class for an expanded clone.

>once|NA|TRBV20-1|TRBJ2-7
CSARGASEQYF
TGCAGTGCTAGGGGAGCTTCCGAGCAGTACTTC
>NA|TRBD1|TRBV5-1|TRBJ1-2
CASSLDRGLNYGYTF
TGCGCCAGCAGCTTGGACAGGGGGCTCAACTATGGCTACACCTTC
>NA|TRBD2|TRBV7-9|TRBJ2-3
CASSIFWTSGAWGTDTQYF
TGTGCCAGCAGCATCTTCTGGACTAGCGGGGCCTGGGGCACAGATACGCAGTATTTT
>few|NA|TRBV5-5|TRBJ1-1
CASSFDRPTWGSTEAFF
TGTGCCAGCAGCTTCGACAGACCGACCTGGGGTAGCACTGAAGCTTTCTTT
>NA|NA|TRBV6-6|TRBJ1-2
CASSYGPEGNYGYTF
TGTGCCAGCAGTTACGGGCCGGAGGGTAACTATGGCTACACCTTC
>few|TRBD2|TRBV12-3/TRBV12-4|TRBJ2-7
CASSARLAGGSRGYEQYF
TGTGCCAGCAGTGCAAGACTAGCGGGAGGATCTAGGGGGTACGAGCAGTACTTC
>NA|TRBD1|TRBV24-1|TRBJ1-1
CATSPAGGIWITEAFF
TGTGCCACCAGTCCGGCAGGGGGAATATGGATCACTGAAGCTTTCTTT
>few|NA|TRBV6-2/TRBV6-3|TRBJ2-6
CASSWDNSGANVLTF
TGTGCCAGCAGTTGGGACAACTCTGGGGCCAACGTCCTGACTTTC
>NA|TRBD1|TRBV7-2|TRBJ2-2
CASSLGRGGAQYRTGELFF
TGTGCCAGCAGCTTAGGCAGAGGGGGCGCACAATATAGGACCGGGGAGCTGTTTTTT
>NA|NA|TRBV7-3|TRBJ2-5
CASSPGTRALQETQYF
TGTGCCAGCAGCCCAGGTACTAGGGCCCTCCAAGAGACCCAGTACTTC
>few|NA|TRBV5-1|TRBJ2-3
CASSNRESTDTQYF
TGCGCCAGCAGCAACAGGGAAAGCACAGATACGCAGTATTTT
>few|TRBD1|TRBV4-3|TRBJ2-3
CASSQDLVRTGVHTDTQYF
TGCGCCAGCAGCCAAGATCTTGTTAGGACAGGGGTTCACACAGATACGCAGTATTTT
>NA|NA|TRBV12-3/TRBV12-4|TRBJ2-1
CASTALSITYNEQFF
TGTGCCAGCACTGCTCTGAGCATCACCTACAATGAGCAGTTCTTC
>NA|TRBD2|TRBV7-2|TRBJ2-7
CASRRAGGPYEQYF
TGTGCCAGCAGGAGAGCGGGAGGGCCCTACGAGCAGTACTTC
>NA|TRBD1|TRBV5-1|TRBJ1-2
CASSSVMGQGDYGYTF
TGCGCCAGCAGCTCCGTCATGGGACAGGGCGACTATGGCTACACCTTC
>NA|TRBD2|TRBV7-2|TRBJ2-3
CASRPSGGAPDTQYF
TGTGCCAGCAGACCTAGCGGGGGGGCTCCAGATACGCAGTATTTT
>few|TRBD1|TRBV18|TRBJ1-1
CASSPQGAGAEAFF
TGTGCCAGCTCACCTCAGGGGGCCGGCGCTGAAGCTTTCTTT